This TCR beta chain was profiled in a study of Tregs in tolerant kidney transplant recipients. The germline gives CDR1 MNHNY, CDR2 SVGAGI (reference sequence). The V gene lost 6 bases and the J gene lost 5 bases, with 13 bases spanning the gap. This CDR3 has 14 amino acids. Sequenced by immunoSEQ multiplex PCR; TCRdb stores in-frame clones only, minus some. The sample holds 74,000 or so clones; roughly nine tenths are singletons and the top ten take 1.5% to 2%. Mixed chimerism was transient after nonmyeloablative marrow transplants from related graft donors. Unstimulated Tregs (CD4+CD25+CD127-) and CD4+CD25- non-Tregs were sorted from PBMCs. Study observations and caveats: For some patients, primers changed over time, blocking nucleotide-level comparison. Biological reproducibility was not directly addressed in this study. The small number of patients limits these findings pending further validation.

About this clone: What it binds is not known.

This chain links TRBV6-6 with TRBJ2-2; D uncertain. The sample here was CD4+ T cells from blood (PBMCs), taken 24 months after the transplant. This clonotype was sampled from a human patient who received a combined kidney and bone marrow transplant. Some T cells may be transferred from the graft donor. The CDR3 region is CASRTATETGELFF. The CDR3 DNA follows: TGTGCCAGCAGAACAGCAACAGAGACCGGGGAGCTGTTTTTT.